This T cell receptor beta chain was recorded in a study of blood T cells in healthy people across ages. Study-level findings and limits: While age rose, TCR beta diversity per million T cells dropped in a roughly linear way. Donors of long life had a larger count of naive CD4+ cells and greater diversity than aged donors.

CDR1 and CDR2 (germline): KGHSH, LQKENI. CDR3 size: 15 residues. The trim removed 4 bases at V and 2 bases at J, leaving 6 bases unmatched. The table lists this clonotype with a few counts. As yet, its antigen is unknown. Through a sample-barcoded 5' primer and a J-beta primer mix, a second PCR was run for roughly 7 to 11 cycles. Each CDR3 protein gets one entry after TCRdb re-called the 5' RACE reads with MiXCR. The sample includes about 730,000 distinct CDR3 sequences, roughly two fifths seen only once; the top ten take 20% to 25%. The sequence derives from a woman in her sixties in good health. The sequenced sample was blood. The gene calls are TRBV18 and TRBJ2-3, with 7 bases fitting TRBD1. CDR3 nucleotides: TGTGCCAGCTCACTAGACAGGGAGCACACAGATACGCAGTATTTT. Translated: CASSLDREHTDTQYF.